This T cell receptor (beta chain) appears in the sequencing data of a study of shared clonotypes between healthy human individuals. As regards this clone: Its antigen is not identified.

The naive CD8 population came from CD45RO-negative cells selected for CCR7, without terminally differentiated effector memory CD45RA+ cells. Healthy HIV-negative adults with no recent acute infections or vaccinations were recruited as donors. Donors comprised only Caucasian adults living in Nashville, Tennessee. Study-level findings and limits: Sequencing of the sorted subsets was shown by rarefaction to be incomplete despite large depth.

CDR1 SGHVS and CDR2 FQNEAQ come from the germline V gene. Trimming took off 3 bases at V and 3 bases at J, with 15 bases between the two ends. The CDR3 loop spans 15 amino acids. Template for every sorted-subset replicate PCR totaled roughly 200 ng DNA, around 32,000 T cell genomes. Sequencing used immunoSEQ multiplex PCR; TCRdb keeps in-frame clones, though not all of them. The sample includes some 800,000 clones, about 91% seen only once; the top ten take under 30%. The sequencing sample was made of naive CD8+ T cells sorted from blood. The TCR sequence derives from a man aged 30-40 years in good health. The rearrangement uses TRBV7-8 and TRBJ2-7, with D possibly matching TRBD2 (5 bases). CDR3 in DNA: TGTGCCAGCAGCTTCGCGGAGGTCGGAAACTACGAGCAGTACTTC. It yields the protein CASSFAEVGNYEQYF.